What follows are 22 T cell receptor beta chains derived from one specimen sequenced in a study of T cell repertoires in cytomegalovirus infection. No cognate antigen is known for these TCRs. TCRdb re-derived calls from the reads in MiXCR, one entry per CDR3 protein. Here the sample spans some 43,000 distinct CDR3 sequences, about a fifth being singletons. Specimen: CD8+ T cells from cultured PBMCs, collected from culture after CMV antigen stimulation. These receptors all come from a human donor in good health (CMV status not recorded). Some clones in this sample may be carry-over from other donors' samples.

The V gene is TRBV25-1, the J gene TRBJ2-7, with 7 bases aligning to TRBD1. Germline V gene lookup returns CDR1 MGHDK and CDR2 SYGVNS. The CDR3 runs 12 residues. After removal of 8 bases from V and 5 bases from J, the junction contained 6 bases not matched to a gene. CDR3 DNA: TGTGCCAGCCGGACAGGTCTGAACGAGCAGTACTTC. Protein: CASRTGLNEQYF.

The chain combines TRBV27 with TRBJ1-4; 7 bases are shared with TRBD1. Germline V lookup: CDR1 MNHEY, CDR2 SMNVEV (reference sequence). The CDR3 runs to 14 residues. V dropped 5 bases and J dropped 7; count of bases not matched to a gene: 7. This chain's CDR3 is CASSPTGSAEKLFF. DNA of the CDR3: TGTGCCAGCAGTCCGACAGGGTCGGCTGAAAAACTGTTTTTT.

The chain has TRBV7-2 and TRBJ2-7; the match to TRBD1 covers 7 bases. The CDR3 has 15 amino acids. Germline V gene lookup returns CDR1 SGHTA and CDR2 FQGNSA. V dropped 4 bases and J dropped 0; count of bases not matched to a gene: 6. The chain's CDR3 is CASSWGTDSSYEQYF. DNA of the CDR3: TGTGCCAGCAGCTGGGGGACAGACAGCTCCTACGAGCAGTACTTC.

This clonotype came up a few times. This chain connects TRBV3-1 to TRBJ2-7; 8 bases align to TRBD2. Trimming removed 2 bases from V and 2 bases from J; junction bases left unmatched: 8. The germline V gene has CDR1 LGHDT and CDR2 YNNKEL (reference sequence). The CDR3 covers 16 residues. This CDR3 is CASSQRGQGLAYEQYF. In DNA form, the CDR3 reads TGTGCCAGCAGCCAACGGGGCCAGGGACTAGCCTACGAGCAGTACTTC.

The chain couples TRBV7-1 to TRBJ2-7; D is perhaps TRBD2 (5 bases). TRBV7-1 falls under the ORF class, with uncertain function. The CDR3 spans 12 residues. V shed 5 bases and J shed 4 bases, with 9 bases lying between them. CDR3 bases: TGTGCCAGCAGCCGAGCGGTGTACGAGCAGTACTTC. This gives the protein CASSRAVYEQYF.

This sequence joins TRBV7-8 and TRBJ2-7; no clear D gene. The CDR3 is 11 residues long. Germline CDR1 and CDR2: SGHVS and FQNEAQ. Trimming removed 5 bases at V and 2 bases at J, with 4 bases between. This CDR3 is CASSKTYEQYF. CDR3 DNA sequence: TGTGCCAGCAGCAAAACCTACGAGCAGTACTTC.

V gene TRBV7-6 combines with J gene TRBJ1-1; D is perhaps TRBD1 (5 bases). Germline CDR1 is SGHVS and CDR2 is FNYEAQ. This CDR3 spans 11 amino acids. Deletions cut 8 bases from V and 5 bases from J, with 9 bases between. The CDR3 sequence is CASQGATEAFF. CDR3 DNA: TGTGCCAGCCAGGGAGCAACTGAAGCTTTCTTT.

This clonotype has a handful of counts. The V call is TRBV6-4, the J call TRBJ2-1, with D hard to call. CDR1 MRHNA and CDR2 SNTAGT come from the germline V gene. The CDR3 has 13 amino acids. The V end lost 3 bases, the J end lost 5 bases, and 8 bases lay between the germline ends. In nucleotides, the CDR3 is TGTGCCAGCAGTGAGGTCCCCCACAATGAGCAGTTCTTC. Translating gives CASSEVPHNEQFF.

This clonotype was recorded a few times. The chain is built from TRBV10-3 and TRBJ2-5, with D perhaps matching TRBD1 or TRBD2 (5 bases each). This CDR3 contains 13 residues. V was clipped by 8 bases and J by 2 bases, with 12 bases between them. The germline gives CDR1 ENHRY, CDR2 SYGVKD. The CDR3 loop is CAILGGPQETQYF. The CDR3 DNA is TGTGCCATCCTTGGGGGTCCGCAAGAGACCCAGTACTTC.

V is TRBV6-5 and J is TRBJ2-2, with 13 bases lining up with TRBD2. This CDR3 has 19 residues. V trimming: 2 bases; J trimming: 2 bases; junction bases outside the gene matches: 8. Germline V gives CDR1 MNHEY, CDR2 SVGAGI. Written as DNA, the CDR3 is TGTGCCAGCAGTTACCCTGGGACTAGCGGGACCTTCAACACCGGGGAGCTGTTTTTT. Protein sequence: CASSYPGTSGTFNTGELFF.

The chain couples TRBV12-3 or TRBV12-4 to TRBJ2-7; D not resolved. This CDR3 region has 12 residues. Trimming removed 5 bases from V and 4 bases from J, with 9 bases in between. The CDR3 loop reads CASSPQRYEQYF. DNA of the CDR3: TGTGCCAGCAGTCCTCAGAGGTACGAGCAGTACTTC.

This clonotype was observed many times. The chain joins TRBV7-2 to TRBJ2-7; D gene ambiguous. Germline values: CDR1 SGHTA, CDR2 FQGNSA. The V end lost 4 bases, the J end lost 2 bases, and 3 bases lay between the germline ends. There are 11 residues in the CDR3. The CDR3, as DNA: TGTGCCAGCAGCTCCGCCTACGAGCAGTACTTC. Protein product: CASSSAYEQYF.

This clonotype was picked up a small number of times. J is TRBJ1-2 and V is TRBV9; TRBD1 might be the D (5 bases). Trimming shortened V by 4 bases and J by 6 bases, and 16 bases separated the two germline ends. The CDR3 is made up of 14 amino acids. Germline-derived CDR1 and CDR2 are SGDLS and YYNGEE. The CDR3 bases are TGTGCCAGCAGCCCAGGGAGGGCGGTGGATGGCTACACCTTC. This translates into CASSPGRAVDGYTF. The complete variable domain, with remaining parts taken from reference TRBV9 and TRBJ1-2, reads DSGVTQTPKHLITATGQRVTLRCSPRSGDLSVYWYQQSLDQGLQFLIQYYNGEERAKGNILERFSAQQFPDLHSELNLSSLELGDSALYFCASSPGRAVDGYTFGSGTRLTVV.

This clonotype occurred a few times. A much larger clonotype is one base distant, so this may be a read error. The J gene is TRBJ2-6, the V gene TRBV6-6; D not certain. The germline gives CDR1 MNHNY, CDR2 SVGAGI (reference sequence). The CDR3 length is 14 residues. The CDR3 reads CTSSSAAGANVLTF. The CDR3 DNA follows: TGTACCAGCAGTTCAGCAGCCGGGGCCAACGTCCTGACTTTC.

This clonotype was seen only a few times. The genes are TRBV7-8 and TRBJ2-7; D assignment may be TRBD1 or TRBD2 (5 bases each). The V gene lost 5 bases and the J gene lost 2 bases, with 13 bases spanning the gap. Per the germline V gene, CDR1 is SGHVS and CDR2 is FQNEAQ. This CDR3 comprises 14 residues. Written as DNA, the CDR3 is TGTGCCAGCAGCGGTAGGGACGGTCCCTACGAGCAGTACTTC. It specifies CASSGRDGPYEQYF. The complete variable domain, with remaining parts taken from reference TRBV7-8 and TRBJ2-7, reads GAGVSQSPRYKVAKRGQDVALRCDPISGHVSLFWYQQALGQGPEFLTYFQNEAQLDKSGLPSDRFFAERPEGSVSTLKIQRTQQEDSAVYLCASSGRDGPYEQYFGPGTRLTVT.

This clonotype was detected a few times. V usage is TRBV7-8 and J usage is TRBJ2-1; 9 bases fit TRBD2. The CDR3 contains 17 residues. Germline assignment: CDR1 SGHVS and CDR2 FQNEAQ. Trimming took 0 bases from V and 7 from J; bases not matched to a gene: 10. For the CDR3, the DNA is TGTGCCAGCAGCTTAGCGGGGAGTAGCGGGAGTTTAAATGAGCAGTTCTTC. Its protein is CASSLAGSSGSLNEQFF.

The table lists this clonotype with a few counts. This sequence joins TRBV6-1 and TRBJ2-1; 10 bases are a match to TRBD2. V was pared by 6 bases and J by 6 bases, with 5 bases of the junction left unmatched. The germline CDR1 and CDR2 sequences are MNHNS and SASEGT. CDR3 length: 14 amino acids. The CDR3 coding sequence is TGTGCCAGCAGCATAGGACTAGCGGTCAATGAGCAGTTCTTC. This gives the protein CASSIGLAVNEQFF.

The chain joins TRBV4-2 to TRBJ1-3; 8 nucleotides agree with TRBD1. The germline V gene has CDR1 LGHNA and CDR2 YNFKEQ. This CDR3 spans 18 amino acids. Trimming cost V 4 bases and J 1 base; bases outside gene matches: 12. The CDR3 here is CASSPRTGPLSSGNTIYF. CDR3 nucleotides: TGTGCCAGCAGCCCCCGGACAGGGCCCCTCTCATCTGGAAACACCATATATTTT.

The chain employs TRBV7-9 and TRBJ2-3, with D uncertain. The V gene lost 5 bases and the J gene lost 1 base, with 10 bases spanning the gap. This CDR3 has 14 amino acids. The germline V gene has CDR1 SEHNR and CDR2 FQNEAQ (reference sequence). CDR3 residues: CASSPRRGTDTQYF. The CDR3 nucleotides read TGTGCCAGCAGCCCTAGAAGGGGCACAGATACGCAGTATTTT.

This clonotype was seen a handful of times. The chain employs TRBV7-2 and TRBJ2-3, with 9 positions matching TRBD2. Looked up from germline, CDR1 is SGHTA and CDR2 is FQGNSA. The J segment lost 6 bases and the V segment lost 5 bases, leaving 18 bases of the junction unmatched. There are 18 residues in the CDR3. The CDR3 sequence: CASSPRLTLAGHRDTQYF. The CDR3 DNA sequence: TGTGCCAGCAGCCCCCGTTTAACCCTAGCGGGACATCGGGATACGCAGTATTTT. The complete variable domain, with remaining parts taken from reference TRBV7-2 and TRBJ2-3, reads GAGVSQSPSNKVTEKGKDVELRCDPISGHTALYWYRQSLGQGLEFLIYFQGNSAPDKSGLPSDRFSAERTGGSVSTLTIQRTQQEDSAVYLCASSPRLTLAGHRDTQYFGPGTRLTVL.

In DNA form, the CDR3 reads TGTGCCAGCAGCTACAACAGGGGGAGCTCCTACGAGCAGTACTTC. Amino acid sequence: CASSYNRGSSYEQYF. This chain uses TRBV7-2 with TRBJ2-7; 8 bases are a match to TRBD1. The germline V gene has CDR1 SGHTA and CDR2 FQGNSA. V gave up 4 bases and J gave up 0 bases; unmatched junction bases: 5. This CDR3 is built from 15 residues.

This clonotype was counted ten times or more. CDR3 bases: TGTGCCAGTAGTTCACAACTGGACTCCCACGAGGATAACTATGGCTACACCTTC. Protein sequence: CASSSQLDSHEDNYGYTF. The V call is TRBV19, the J call TRBJ1-2; no firm D call. Germline V gene data show CDR1 as LNHDA and CDR2 as SQIVND (reference sequence). The germline V and J ends were trimmed by 5 bases and 1 base, with 23 bases remaining between them. The CDR3 covers 18 residues.